The 9 T cell receptor beta chains below come from one sample, sequenced in a study of early T cells in non-severe SARS-CoV-2 infection. TCRdb redid the calling of the 5' RACE reads with MiXCR, one entry per CDR3 protein. In the table there are roughly 52,000 distinct CDR3 sequences, under 7.5% of which are singletons. The sample was whole blood, taken at baseline. These receptors all come from an adult who was a healthcare worker with PCR-confirmed SARS-CoV-2 infection or an uninfected control (not recorded which).

This clonotype was seen many times. The chain combines TRBV4-3 with TRBJ1-2, with TRBD1 matching over 8 bases. In germline, CDR1 is LGHNA, CDR2 YSLEER. This CDR3 has 16 amino acids. V shed 1 base and J 4 bases; nucleotides not matched to a gene: 8. The CDR3 nucleotides are TGCGCCAGCAGCCAAGGCCTTCTTGACAGGGGCTATGGCTACACCTTC. Protein: CASSQGLLDRGYGYTF.

This clonotype has ten or more counts. The CDR3 here is CASSYSRGNSNQPQHF. CDR3 coding DNA: TGTGCCAGCAGTTACTCGAGGGGAAACAGCAATCAGCCCCAGCATTTT. The chain joins TRBV6-5 to TRBJ1-5; D perhaps matches TRBD1 (5 bases). The V gene's germline CDR1 is MNHEY and CDR2 SVGAGI. V gave up 0 bases and J gave up 1 base, with 10 bases separating them. The CDR3 length is 16 residues.

At least ten counts were recorded for this clonotype. The chain couples TRBV18 to TRBJ2-7; weak D call: TRBD1 (5 bases). V lost 3 bases and J lost 7, with 16 bases in between. The CDR3 has 14 residues. CDR1 and CDR2 from the germline V gene are KGHSH and LQKENI. In DNA form, the CDR3 reads TGTGCCAGCTCACCTCGGAAGGGGTTCGGGGAGCAGTACTTC. Its translation is CASSPRKGFGEQYF.

V is TRBV20-1 and J is TRBJ1-4; D is uncertain. The CDR3 runs 14 residues. Trimming removed 0 bases from V and 3 bases from J, with 8 bases in between. Germline CDR1 and CDR2: DFQATT and SNEGSKA (reference sequence). CDR3 region: CSARDMTPNEKLFF. CDR3 sequence (DNA): TGCAGTGCTAGAGATATGACTCCTAATGAAAAACTGTTTTTT.

This clonotype was observed at least ten times. The chain employs TRBV12-3 or TRBV12-4 and TRBJ1-3, with TRBD1 identical over 8 bases. The ends lost 1 base at V and 4 bases at J; junction bases unmatched: 6. The CDR3 is 16 residues long. CDR3 DNA: TGTGCCAGCAGTTTAGGATTAGGGACAGGAGGAAACACCATATATTTT. Its translation: CASSLGLGTGGNTIYF.

Notes on this clonotype: The germline gene is not matched at one end of the junction; a read error may be the cause. The rearrangement joins TRBV7-3 to TRBJ1-5; D uncertain. Germline CDR1 SGHTA, CDR2 FQGTGA. The CDR3 extends over 14 amino acids. The CDR3 sequence: CASSFTRADQPQRF. The CDR3 DNA reads as TGTGCCAGCAGCTTCACCCGAGCAGATCAGCCCCAGCGTTTT.

At least ten counts were recorded for this clonotype. The chain joins TRBV20-1 to TRBJ2-7; tentative D call: TRBD1 (5 bases). The V end lost 6 bases, the J end lost 3 bases, and 15 bases lay between the germline ends. This CDR3 has 13 amino acids. CDR1 is DFQATT, CDR2 SNEGSKA, per germline (reference sequence). CDR3 residues: CSANSQENYEQYF. DNA for the CDR3: TGCAGTGCCAACTCACAGGAAAACTACGAGCAGTACTTC.

In its sample, this clonotype was seen a few times. This chain connects TRBV7-8 to TRBJ1-3; D is perhaps TRBD1 (6 bases). V gave up 2 bases and J gave up 4 bases, with 15 bases separating them. Germline loops: CDR1 SGHVS, CDR2 FQNEAQ. CDR3 length: 16 residues. CDR3 loop: CASSLTPGHLGNTIYF. The CDR3 DNA is TGTGCCAGCAGCTTAACCCCGGGACACCTCGGAAACACCATATATTTT. The complete variable domain, with remaining parts taken from reference TRBV7-8 and TRBJ1-3, reads GAGVSQSPRYKVAKRGQDVALRCDPISGHVSLFWYQQALGQGPEFLTYFQNEAQLDKSGLPSDRFFAERPEGSVSTLKIQRTQQEDSAVYLCASSLTPGHLGNTIYFGEGSWLTVV.

This clonotype has ten or more counts. The chain has TRBV12-3 or TRBV12-4 and TRBJ2-7, with 11 bases aligning to TRBD1. The CDR3 contains 16 residues. V shed 5 bases and J 3 bases; nucleotides not matched to a gene: 9. CDR3 loop: CASSHGQGARFYEQYF. The CDR3 nucleotides read TGTGCCAGCAGTCACGGACAGGGGGCTAGGTTCTACGAGCAGTACTTC.